Listed below are T cell receptor beta chains from one sample, sequenced in a study of T cells expressing NK-cell markers. Each CDR3 protein gets one entry in TCRdb, which reprocessed the 5' RACE reads and gives no DNA. This specimen shows 300,000 to 500,000 distinct CDR3 sequences; the ten leading clones hold about 10%. The sample consisted of blood T cells: a sorted CD56 or NKG2C T cell subset, CD4+ or CD8+ T cells, or bulk PBMC T cells (not recorded which). The receptors originated from a woman in her fifties or sixties in good health. CDR3s include the opening cysteine and the closing phenylalanine or tryptophan.

v_gene,j_gene,CDR3aa
TRBV20-1,TRBJ2-3,CSASRSVGGSGDTQYF
TRBV12-3/TRBV12-4,TRBJ2-3,CARDRSSRGTQYF
TRBV18,TRBJ2-2,CASSPTLPGELFF
TRBV7-8,TRBJ2-1,CASSLGASGSSYNEQFF
TRBV20-1,TRBJ1-5,CSARAPTGTDQPQHF
TRBV5-1,TRBJ2-7,CASSPDLAGGLGSYEQYF
TRBV20-1,TRBJ2-1,CSARESGLVLNEQFF
TRBV12-5,TRBJ2-2,CASGIVGTGELFF
TRBV28,TRBJ2-7,CASTPGPYEQYF
TRBV11-3,TRBJ2-2,CASSQGGQFTGELFF
TRBV28,TRBJ2-5,CASSSPWGERETQYF
TRBV7-9,TRBJ2-7,CASSSLSGRGVNYEQYF
TRBV5-1,TRBJ2-2,CASYHTGTSNTGELFF
TRBV6-2/TRBV6-3,TRBJ2-1,CASSNPTRDRVDEQFF
TRBV10-1,TRBJ2-5,CASSPSGTQETQYF
TRBV19,TRBJ2-3,CASSIGAASTDTQYF
TRBV7-2,TRBJ2-3,CASSLAGQGRTDTQYF
TRBV14,TRBJ2-1,CASSRTSGRALSYNEQFF
TRBV12-3/TRBV12-4,TRBJ2-1,CASSPSPHYNEQFF
TRBV11-2,TRBJ2-1,CASSHPTNRGSSYNEQFF
TRBV11-2,TRBJ2-7,CASSGRSLSGYEQYF
TRBV20-1,TRBJ2-1,CSAISGMGGDEQFF
TRBV2,TRBJ2-1,CASGRLAGGPNEQFF
TRBV5-1,TRBJ1-5,CASSPEDDNQPQHF
TRBV10-3,TRBJ1-4,CATCRATNEKLFF
TRBV5-6,TRBJ2-1,CASSPGLAQYNEQFF
TRBV6-5,TRBJ2-1,CASSFGLAGEAFF
TRBV25-1,TRBJ2-2,CASISSANTGELFF
TRBV30,TRBJ2-4,CAWSVSSLAKNIQYF
TRBV20-1,TRBJ2-7,CSASREGTGGLEQYF
TRBV19,TRBJ2-6,CASRTTVTGRSGANVLTF
TRBV12-3/TRBV12-4,TRBJ2-2,CASSFPVNTGELFF
TRBV18,TRBJ2-1,CASSRDRGRYEQFF
TRBV5-1,TRBJ2-2,CASSPAGTSGKAGELFF
TRBV30,TRBJ1-5,CAWSVGRRPQHF
TRBV27,TRBJ2-1,CASKVVAANNEQFF
TRBV10-3,TRBJ2-4,CAISESTEIALAKNIQYF
TRBV20-1,TRBJ1-4,CSARPGQGLQGGKLFF
TRBV7-9,TRBJ2-7,CASSQDDYEQYF
TRBV28,TRBJ2-2,CASSLGTSGRLGELFF
TRBV12-5,TRBJ2-1,CASGLVLLGLAGDDEQFF
TRBV12-3/TRBV12-4,TRBJ2-5,CASSSRDGAGRTQYF
TRBV5-1,TRBJ1-4,CASSPSGRSNEKLFF
TRBV20-1,TRBJ1-2,CSGVTGEGYGYTF
TRBV5-1,TRBJ2-2,CASSVGLAGVTGELFF
TRBV19,TRBJ1-5,CASTDRGDSNQPQHF
TRBV12-3/TRBV12-4,TRBJ2-5,CASGPGQSQETQYF
TRBV12-3/TRBV12-4,TRBJ2-3,CASSSLGLAGVLDTQYF
TRBV30,TRBJ1-5,CAWSATGGMPQHF
TRBV28,TRBJ2-1,CASVGGGPYNEQFF
TRBV3-1,TRBJ2-5,CASSDEGTAGAQYF
TRBV12-3/TRBV12-4,TRBJ2-3,CASGRPKSTDTQYF
TRBV12-3/TRBV12-4,TRBJ2-3,CASSSSTSALTQYF
TRBV29-1,TRBJ2-7,CSVGLAGGPGEQYF